This T cell receptor beta chain is from a study of T cell responses to AZD1222 COVID-19 vaccine. The trim removed 0 bases at V and 8 bases at J, leaving 0 bases unmatched. This CDR3 comprises 14 residues. Germline-derived CDR1 and CDR2 are SEHNR and FQNEAQ (reference sequence). The repertoire was sequenced with immunoSEQ multiplex PCR; TCRdb's copy has only in-frame clones and lacks some. The sample has 100,000 to 150,000 clones, 90% to 95% seen once. The TCR originated in an adult in good health. This specimen consisted of peripheral blood, obtained on day 0 of AZD1222 vaccination. The gene calls are TRBV7-9 and TRBJ1-4, with 10 bases identical to TRBD1. The CDR3 spells CASSLAGQGEKLFF. CDR3 sequence (DNA): TGTGCCAGCAGCTTAGCGGGACAGGGGGAAAAACTGTTTTTT. Combining the CDR3 with reference TRBV7-9 and TRBJ1-4 gives the whole variable domain DTGVSQNPRHKITKRGQNVTFRCDPISEHNRLYWYRQTLGQGPEFLTYFQNEAQLEKSRLLSDRFSAERPKGSFSTLEIQRTEQGDSAMYLCASSLAGQGEKLFFGSGTQLSVL.